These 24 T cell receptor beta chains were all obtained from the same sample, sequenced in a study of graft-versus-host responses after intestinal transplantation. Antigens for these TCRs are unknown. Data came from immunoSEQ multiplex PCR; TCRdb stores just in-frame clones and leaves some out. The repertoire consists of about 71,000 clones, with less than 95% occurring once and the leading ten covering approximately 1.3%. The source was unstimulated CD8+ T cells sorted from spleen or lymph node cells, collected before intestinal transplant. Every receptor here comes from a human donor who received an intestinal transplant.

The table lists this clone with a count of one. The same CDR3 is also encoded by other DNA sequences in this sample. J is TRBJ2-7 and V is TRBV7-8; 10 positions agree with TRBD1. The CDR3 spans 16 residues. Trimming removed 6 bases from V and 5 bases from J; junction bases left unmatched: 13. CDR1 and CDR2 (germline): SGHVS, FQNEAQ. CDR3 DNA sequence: TGTGCCAGCAGACTAACCCCCCGGGACAGGGGTCACGAGCAGTACTTC. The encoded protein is CASRLTPRDRGHEQYF.

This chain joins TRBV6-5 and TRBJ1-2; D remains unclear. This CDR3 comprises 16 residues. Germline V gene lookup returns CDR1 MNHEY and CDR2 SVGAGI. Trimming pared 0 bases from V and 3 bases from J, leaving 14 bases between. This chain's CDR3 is CASSYSTGAPHYGYTF. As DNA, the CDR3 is TGTGCCAGCAGTTACTCGACGGGTGCCCCGCACTATGGCTACACCTTC.

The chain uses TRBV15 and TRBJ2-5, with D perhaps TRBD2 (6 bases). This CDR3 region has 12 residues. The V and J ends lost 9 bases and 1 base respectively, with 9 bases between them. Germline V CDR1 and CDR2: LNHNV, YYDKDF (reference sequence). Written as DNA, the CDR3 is TGTGCCACAGAGGGAGGCCAAGAGACCCAGTACTTC. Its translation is CATEGGQETQYF. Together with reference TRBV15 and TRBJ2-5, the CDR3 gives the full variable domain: DAMVIQNPRYQVTQFGKPVTLSCSQTLNHNVMYWYQQKSSQAPKLLFHYYDKDFNNEADTPDNFQSRRPNTSFCFLDIRSPGLGDTAMYLCATEGGQETQYFGPGTRLLVL.

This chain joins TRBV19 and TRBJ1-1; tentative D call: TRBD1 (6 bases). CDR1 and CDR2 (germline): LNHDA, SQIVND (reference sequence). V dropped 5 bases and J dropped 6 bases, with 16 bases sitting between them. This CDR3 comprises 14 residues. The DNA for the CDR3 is TGTGCCAGTAGTCTCGCCTCAGGGGTACCTGAAGCTTTCTTT. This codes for CASSLASGVPEAFF.

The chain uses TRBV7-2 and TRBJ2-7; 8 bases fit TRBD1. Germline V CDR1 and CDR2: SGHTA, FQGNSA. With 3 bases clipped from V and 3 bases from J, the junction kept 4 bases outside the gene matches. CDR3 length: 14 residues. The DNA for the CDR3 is TGTGCCAGCAGCTTTACCGGGACAGGCTACGAGCAGTACTTC. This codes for CASSFTGTGYEQYF.

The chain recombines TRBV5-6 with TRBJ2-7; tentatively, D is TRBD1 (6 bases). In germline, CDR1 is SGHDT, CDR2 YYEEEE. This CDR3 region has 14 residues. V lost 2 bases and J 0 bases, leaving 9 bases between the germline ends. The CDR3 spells CASSFGRGSYEQYF. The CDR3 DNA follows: TGTGCCAGCAGCTTCGGCAGGGGCTCCTACGAGCAGTACTTC.

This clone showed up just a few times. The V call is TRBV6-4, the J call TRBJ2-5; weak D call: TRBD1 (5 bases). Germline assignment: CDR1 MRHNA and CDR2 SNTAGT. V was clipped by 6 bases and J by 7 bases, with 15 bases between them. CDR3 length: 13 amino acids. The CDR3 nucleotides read TGTGCCAGCAGGACCCCAGGGTGTTCGACCCAGTACTTC. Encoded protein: CASRTPGCSTQYF.

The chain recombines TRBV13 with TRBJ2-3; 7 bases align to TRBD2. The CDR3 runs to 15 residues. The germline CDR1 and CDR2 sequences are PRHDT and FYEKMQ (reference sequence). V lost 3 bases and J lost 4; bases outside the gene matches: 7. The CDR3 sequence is CASSFAGDGADTQYF. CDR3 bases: TGTGCCAGCAGCTTCGCGGGGGATGGGGCAGATACGCAGTATTTT.

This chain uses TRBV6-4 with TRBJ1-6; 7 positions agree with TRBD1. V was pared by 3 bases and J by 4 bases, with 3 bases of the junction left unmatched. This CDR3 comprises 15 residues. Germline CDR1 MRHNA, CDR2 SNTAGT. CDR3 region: CASSETDRYNSPLHF. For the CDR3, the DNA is TGTGCCAGCAGTGAAACGGACAGGTATAATTCACCCCTCCACTTT.

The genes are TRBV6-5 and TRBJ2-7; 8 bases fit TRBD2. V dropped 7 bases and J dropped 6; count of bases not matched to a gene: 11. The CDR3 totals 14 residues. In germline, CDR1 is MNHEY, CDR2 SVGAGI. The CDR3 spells CASTPGLAGLEQYF. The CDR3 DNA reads TGTGCCAGCACCCCCGGACTAGCCGGCCTCGAGCAGTACTTC.

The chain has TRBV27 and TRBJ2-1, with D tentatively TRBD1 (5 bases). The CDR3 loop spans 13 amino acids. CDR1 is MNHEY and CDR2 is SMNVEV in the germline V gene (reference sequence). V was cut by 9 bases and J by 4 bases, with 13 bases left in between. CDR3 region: CASRPGHYNEQFF. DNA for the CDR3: TGTGCCAGTCGGCCCGGACATTACAATGAGCAGTTCTTC.

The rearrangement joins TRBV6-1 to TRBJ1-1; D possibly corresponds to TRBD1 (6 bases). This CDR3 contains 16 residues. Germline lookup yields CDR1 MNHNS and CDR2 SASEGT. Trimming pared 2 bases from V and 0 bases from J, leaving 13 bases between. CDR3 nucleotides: TGTGCCAGCAGTGAATGGGCAGGGGATTTGAACACTGAAGCTTTCTTT. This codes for CASSEWAGDLNTEAFF.

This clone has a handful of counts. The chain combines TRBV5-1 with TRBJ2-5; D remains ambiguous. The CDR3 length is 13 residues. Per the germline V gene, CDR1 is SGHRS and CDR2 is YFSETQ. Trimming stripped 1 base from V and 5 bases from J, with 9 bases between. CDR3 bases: TGCGCCAGCAGCTTGCTTAGTCGCGAGACCCAGTACTTC. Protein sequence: CASSLLSRETQYF.

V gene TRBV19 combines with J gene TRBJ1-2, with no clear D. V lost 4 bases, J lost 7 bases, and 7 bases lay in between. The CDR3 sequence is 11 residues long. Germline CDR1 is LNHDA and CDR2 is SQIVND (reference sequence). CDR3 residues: CASSTSLGYTF. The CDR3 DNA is TGTGCCAGTAGTACTTCCCTTGGCTACACCTTC.

This chain's CDR3 is CASSLDRNTEAFF. CDR3 DNA sequence: TGTGCCAGCAGCCTGGACAGGAACACTGAAGCTTTCTTT. The V gene is TRBV13, the J gene TRBJ1-1; D is possibly TRBD1 (6 bases). This CDR3 has 13 residues. The germline V gene has CDR1 PRHDT and CDR2 FYEKMQ (reference sequence). The V gene lost 5 bases and the J gene lost 1 base, with 8 bases spanning the gap.

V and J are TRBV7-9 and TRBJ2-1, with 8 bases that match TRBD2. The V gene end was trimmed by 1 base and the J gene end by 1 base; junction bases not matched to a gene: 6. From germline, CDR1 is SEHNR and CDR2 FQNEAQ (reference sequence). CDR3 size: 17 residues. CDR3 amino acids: CASSLVQTSESYNEQFF. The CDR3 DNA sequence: TGTGCCAGCAGCTTAGTGCAGACTAGCGAGTCCTACAATGAGCAGTTCTTC.

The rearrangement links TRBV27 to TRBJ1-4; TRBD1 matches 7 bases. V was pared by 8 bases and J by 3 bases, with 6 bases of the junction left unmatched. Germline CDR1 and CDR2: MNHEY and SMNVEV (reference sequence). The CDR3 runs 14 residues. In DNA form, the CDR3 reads TGTGCCAGCGGCACAGGGGAGTCTAATGAAAAACTGTTTTTT. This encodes CASGTGESNEKLFF.

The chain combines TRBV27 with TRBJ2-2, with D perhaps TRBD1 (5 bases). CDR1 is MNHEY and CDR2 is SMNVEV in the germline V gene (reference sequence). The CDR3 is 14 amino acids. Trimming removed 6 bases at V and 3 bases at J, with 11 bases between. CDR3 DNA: TGTGCCAGCAGACCAGGGTTGGACACCGGGGAGCTGTTTTTT. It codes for CASRPGLDTGELFF.

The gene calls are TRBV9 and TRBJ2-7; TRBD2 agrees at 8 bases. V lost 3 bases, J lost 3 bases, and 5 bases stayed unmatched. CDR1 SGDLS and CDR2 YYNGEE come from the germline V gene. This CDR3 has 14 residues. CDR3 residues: CASSAREGNYEQYF. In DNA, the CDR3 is TGTGCCAGCAGCGCCCGGGAGGGGAACTACGAGCAGTACTTC.

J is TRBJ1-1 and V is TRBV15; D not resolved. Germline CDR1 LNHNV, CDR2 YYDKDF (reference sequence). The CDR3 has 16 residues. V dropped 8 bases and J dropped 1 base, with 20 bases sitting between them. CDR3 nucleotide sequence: TGTGCCACCCAGGAGGGAGCTGACACACGGAACACTGAAGCTTTCTTT. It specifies CATQEGADTRNTEAFF.

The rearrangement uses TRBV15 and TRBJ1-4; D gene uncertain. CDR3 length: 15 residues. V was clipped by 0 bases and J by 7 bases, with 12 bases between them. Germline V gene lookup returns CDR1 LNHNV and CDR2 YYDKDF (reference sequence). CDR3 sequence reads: CATSRDPTSGEKLFF. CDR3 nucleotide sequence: TGTGCCACCAGCAGAGATCCGACCTCGGGTGAAAAACTGTTTTTT.

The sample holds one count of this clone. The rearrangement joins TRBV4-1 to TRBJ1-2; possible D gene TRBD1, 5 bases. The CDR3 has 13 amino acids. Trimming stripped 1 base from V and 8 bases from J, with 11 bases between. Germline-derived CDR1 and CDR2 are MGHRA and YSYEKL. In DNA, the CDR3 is TGCGCCAGCAGCCAAGCGGGGGTTGGAGGCTACACCTTC. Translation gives CASSQAGVGGYTF.

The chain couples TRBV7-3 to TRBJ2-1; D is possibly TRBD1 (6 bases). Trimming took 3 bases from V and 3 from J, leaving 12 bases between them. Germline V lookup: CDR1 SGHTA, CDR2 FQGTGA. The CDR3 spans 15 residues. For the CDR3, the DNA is TGTGCCAGCAGCTTGGGGGCTGGGGTCTACAATGAGCAGTTCTTC. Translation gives CASSLGAGVYNEQFF.

CDR3 coding DNA: TGTGCCAGATGGACGACAGGGGGCGGTGAGCAGTACTTC. Protein product: CARWTTGGGEQYF. V and J are TRBV2 and TRBJ2-7; 10 bases map to TRBD1. The J segment lost 7 bases and the V segment lost 9 bases, leaving 9 bases of the junction unmatched. Germline V gives CDR1 SNHLY, CDR2 FYNNEI. The CDR3 is made up of 13 amino acids.